The 28 T cell receptor beta chains in this list originate from one sample, sequenced in a study of cytomegalovirus exposure and HLA in healthy donors. The PCR ran on 60 Vbeta and 13 Jbeta primers. Only in-frame clones appear in the TCRdb table, and some are missing; sequencing was by immunoSEQ multiplex PCR. The sample has 150,000 to 200,000 clones, about 86% seen once. The sample consisted of PBMCs. These receptors all stem from a woman between 25 and 40 years old in good health and CMV-seronegative.

The CDR3 loop reads CASSPLVVSSGNRDTEAFF. CDR3 sequence (DNA): TGTGCCAGCTCACCACTTGTGGTTTCCTCCGGGAATAGGGACACTGAAGCTTTCTTT. The chain has TRBV18 and TRBJ1-1; D is unresolved. Per the germline V gene, CDR1 is KGHSH and CDR2 is LQKENI. The V and J ends lost 1 base and 3 bases respectively, with 24 bases between them. The CDR3 runs 19 residues.

This clone occurred a few times. J is TRBJ2-2 and V is TRBV6-5; D is perhaps TRBD2 (5 bases). CDR3 length: 14 residues. Germline V gene data show CDR1 as MNHEY and CDR2 as SVGAGI. V lost 6 bases to trimming and J lost 3 bases, with 11 bases between them. CDR3 DNA sequence: TGTGCCAGCAGACTAGGAGAGTACACCGGGGAGCTGTTTTTT. Translated: CASRLGEYTGELFF.

The rearrangement uses TRBV4-2 and TRBJ1-6; D gene ambiguous. CDR1 and CDR2 from the germline V gene are LGHNA and YNFKEQ. V gave up 0 bases and J gave up 13 bases, with 16 bases separating them. CDR3 length: 15 amino acids. The CDR3 spells CASSQEGGVVRPLHF. DNA of the CDR3: TGTGCCAGCAGCCAAGAAGGAGGAGTAGTCCGCCCCCTCCACTTT.

The V and J genes are TRBV5-1 and TRBJ2-5; 7 bases match TRBD2. The CDR3 is 15 amino acids. The V segment lost 0 bases and the J segment 2 bases; nucleotides outside the gene matches: 4. The germline V gene encodes CDR1 SGHRS and CDR2 YFSETQ. In DNA, the CDR3 is TGCGCCAGCAGCTTGGGTGCGGGGGAACAAGAGACCCAGTACTTC. Amino acid sequence: CASSLGAGEQETQYF.

This chain uses TRBV2 with TRBJ1-1; 10 bases fit TRBD1. J lost 4 bases, V lost 10 bases, and 15 bases had no gene match. Germline CDR1 is SNHLY and CDR2 is FYNNEI. The CDR3 is made up of 16 amino acids. The CDR3 nucleotides are TGTGCCATAGCCCCCGGGACAGGGGTTAGGAGCACTGAAGCTTTCTTT. Protein sequence: CAIAPGTGVRSTEAFF.

The chain is built from TRBV18 and TRBJ2-1, with 7 bases lining up with TRBD2. Germline CDR1 reads KGHSH; CDR2 reads LQKENI. The CDR3 sequence is 16 residues long. The V gene end was trimmed by 4 bases and the J gene end by 3 bases; junction bases not matched to a gene: 9. In DNA form, the CDR3 reads TGTGCCAGCTCACAAACCGCGGGGGAACTCTACAATGAGCAGTTCTTC. This gives the protein CASSQTAGELYNEQFF.

The rearrangement joins TRBV7-7 to TRBJ2-1; D possibly corresponds to TRBD2 (7 bases). Germline V gene data show CDR1 as SSHAT and CDR2 as FNYEAQ (reference sequence). Trimming cost V 1 base and J 10 bases, with 14 bases left between them. The length of the CDR3 is 14 residues. CDR3 residues: CASSLGAGAGEQFF. CDR3 bases: TGTGCCAGCAGCTTAGGTGCGGGGGCCGGGGAGCAGTTCTTC. The full variable domain, its missing parts supplied by reference TRBV7-7 and TRBJ2-1, is GAGVSQSPRYKVTKRGQDVTLRCDPISSHATLYWYQQALGQGPEFLTYFNYEAQPDKSGLPSDRFSAERPEGSISTLTIQRTEQRDSAMYRCASSLGAGAGEQFFGPGTRLTVL.

V and J are TRBV13 and TRBJ2-4; D is perhaps TRBD1 (5 bases). This CDR3 has 12 residues. V lost 4 bases, J lost 12 bases, and 13 bases lay in between. CDR1 is PRHDT, CDR2 FYEKMQ, per germline (reference sequence). Here the CDR3 reads CASSSSQGSQYF. In DNA, the CDR3 is TGTGCCAGCAGCTCCAGTCAGGGCAGTCAGTACTTC.

The V call is TRBV6-4, the J call TRBJ2-7; the match to TRBD2 covers 7 bases. V was clipped by 0 bases and J by 0 bases; unmatched bases: 5. Germline V gene lookup returns CDR1 MRHNA and CDR2 SNTAGT. The CDR3 runs to 16 residues. The CDR3 loop reads CASSDSRGCLSYEQYF. DNA for the CDR3: TGTGCCAGCAGTGACTCGCGGGGGTGCCTCTCCTACGAGCAGTACTTC.

V is TRBV6-5 and J is TRBJ1-2, with 11 nucleotides matching TRBD1. The CDR3 covers 15 residues. CDR1 and CDR2 (germline): MNHEY, SVGAGI. With 0 bases clipped from V and 7 bases from J, the junction kept 4 bases outside the gene matches. Here the CDR3 reads CASSYSDRGRGGYTF. As DNA, the CDR3 is TGTGCCAGCAGTTACTCGGACAGGGGGCGGGGTGGCTACACCTTC.

Concerning this clone: One end of the junction fails to match germline, which may point to a read error. The chain combines TRBV5-4 with TRBJ2-1, with TRBD2 matching over 8 bases. Germline V CDR1 and CDR2: SGHNT, YYREEE (reference sequence). The CDR3 has 13 residues. CDR3 protein: CASSTQTGLVLLF. As DNA, the CDR3 is TGTGCCAGCAGCACCCAGACGGGACTAGTTTTGCTCTTC.

J is TRBJ2-2 and V is TRBV7-9; 7 bases map to TRBD1. CDR1 and CDR2 (germline): SEHNR, FQNEAQ (reference sequence). This CDR3 has 17 amino acids. Trimming at V came to 2 bases and at J to 4 bases, leaving 10 bases not matched to a gene. The CDR3 DNA reads as TGTGCCAGCAGCTTAATCAAGGGGGCATCGAGCACCGGGGAGCTGTTTTTT. Its protein product is CASSLIKGASSTGELFF.

The chain has TRBV19 and TRBJ2-1; 7 positions agree with TRBD1. Trimming removed 6 bases from V and 3 bases from J; junction bases left unmatched: 5. This CDR3 comprises 14 residues. Germline CDR1 LNHDA, CDR2 SQIVND (reference sequence). The DNA for the CDR3 is TGTGCCAGTAGGCCGACAGGGAGCTACAATGAGCAGTTCTTC. It is translated as CASRPTGSYNEQFF.

The chain recombines TRBV7-8 with TRBJ2-7, with 7 bases lining up with TRBD1. Germline V gene sequence: CDR1 SGHVS, CDR2 FQNEAQ. The V segment lost 5 bases and the J segment 3 bases; nucleotides outside the gene matches: 13. This CDR3 is 16 amino acids long. DNA for the CDR3: TGTGCCAGCAGCGTTATTACAGGGGTCAAGCTCTACGAGCAGTACTTC. Translated, it gives CASSVITGVKLYEQYF.

This sequence joins TRBV7-2 and TRBJ1-5, with D unclear. V lost 8 bases, J lost 0 bases, and 8 bases lay in between. This CDR3 is 13 amino acids long. Per germline, CDR1 SGHTA and CDR2 FQGNSA. The DNA of the CDR3 is TGTGCCAGCTCCGTAGATAGCAATCAGCCCCAGCATTTT. Amino acid sequence: CASSVDSNQPQHF. Full variable domain (outside the CDR3, taken from reference TRBV7-2 and TRBJ1-5): GAGVSQSPSNKVTEKGKDVELRCDPISGHTALYWYRQSLGQGLEFLIYFQGNSAPDKSGLPSDRFSAERTGGSVSTLTIQRTQQEDSAVYLCASSVDSNQPQHFGDGTRLSIL.

The rearrangement links TRBV5-1 to TRBJ1-2; D perhaps matches TRBD1 (6 bases). This CDR3 is built from 14 residues. Looked up from germline, CDR1 is SGHRS and CDR2 is YFSETQ. The ends were cut back, 7 bases at V and 0 bases at J, with 13 bases in the middle. CDR3 residues: CASSITGSNYGYTF. CDR3 coding DNA: TGCGCCAGCTCAATTACAGGGTCTAACTATGGCTACACCTTC. Using reference TRBV5-1 and TRBJ1-2 for the parts outside the CDR3, the full variable domain is KAGVTQTPRYLIKTRGQQVTLSCSPISGHRSVSWYQQTPGQGLQFLFEYFSETQRNKGNFPGRFSGRQFSNSRSEMNVSTLELGDSALYLCASSITGSNYGYTFGSGTRLTVV.

The chain recombines TRBV15 with TRBJ2-1, with D unclear. V shed 0 bases and J shed 7 bases, with 4 bases lying between them. The V gene's germline CDR1 is LNHNV and CDR2 YYDKDF (reference sequence). CDR3 size: 12 residues. The DNA of the CDR3 is TGTGCCACCAGCAGAGAGTCTAATGAGCAGTTCTTC. This translates into CATSRESNEQFF.

V usage is TRBV5-1 and J usage is TRBJ1-3; a weak D match, TRBD1 (6 bases). This CDR3 is built from 16 residues. V was clipped by 0 bases and J by 4 bases, with 14 bases between them. Germline CDR1 SGHRS, CDR2 YFSETQ. CDR3: CASSLAGTMRGNTIYF. In nucleotides, the CDR3 is TGCGCCAGCAGCTTGGCAGGGACAATGAGAGGAAACACCATATATTTT.

The chain is built from TRBV5-1 and TRBJ1-2, with 8 bases aligning to TRBD1. Germline assignment: CDR1 SGHRS and CDR2 YFSETQ. This CDR3 contains 13 residues. The trim removed 7 bases at V and 8 bases at J, leaving 10 bases unmatched. The CDR3 DNA follows: TGCGCCAGCGGGATACCGGGACAGGAAGGCTACACCTTC. Amino acids: CASGIPGQEGYTF.

The rearrangement joins TRBV27 to TRBJ1-5; 9 bases fit TRBD1. CDR3 size: 17 residues. With V trimmed by 5 bases and J by 2 bases, 10 bases remained unmatched. Germline V CDR1 and CDR2: MNHEY, SMNVEV (reference sequence). The CDR3 region has the DNA TGTGCCAGCAGTACCCAACAGGGGGCGGGAGGCAATCAGCCCCAGCATTTT. It encodes CASSTQQGAGGNQPQHF.

This chain connects TRBV5-5 to TRBJ2-7, with 8 positions matching TRBD1. CDR3 size: 15 residues. Germline values: CDR1 SGHKS, CDR2 YYEKEE (reference sequence). With 3 bases clipped from V and 2 bases from J, the junction kept 7 bases outside the gene matches. The CDR3 here is CASSYRDRQTYEQYF. DNA of the CDR3: TGTGCCAGCAGCTACCGGGACAGGCAAACCTACGAGCAGTACTTC.

The chain employs TRBV4-2 and TRBJ2-7, with a weak D call TRBD2 (6 bases). V was cut by 1 base and J by 0 bases, with 10 bases left in between. There are 15 residues in the CDR3. The germline V gene encodes CDR1 LGHNA and CDR2 YNFKEQ. As DNA, the CDR3 is TGTGCCAGCAGCCAAGGTCCGGGGGACTCCTACGAGCAGTACTTC. Translation: CASSQGPGDSYEQYF.

V is TRBV7-2 and J is TRBJ2-1; 9 bases align to TRBD1. From germline, CDR1 is SGHTA and CDR2 FQGNSA. V lost 5 bases to trimming and J lost 5 bases; unmatched junction nucleotides: 10. This CDR3 has 16 amino acids. The CDR3, as DNA: TGTGCCAGCAGCCCGGACGGGACAGGGCGAAACAATGAGCAGTTCTTC. Translation: CASSPDGTGRNNEQFF.

This chain joins TRBV6-5 and TRBJ1-1, with unresolved D. There are 14 residues in the CDR3. The V gene lost 7 bases and the J gene lost 5 bases, with 17 bases spanning the gap. Germline assignment: CDR1 MNHEY and CDR2 SVGAGI. The CDR3: CASTKGGALTEAFF. The CDR3 DNA sequence: TGTGCCAGCACCAAAGGCGGCGCGTTAACTGAAGCTTTCTTT.

The rearrangement uses TRBV7-5 and TRBJ2-5; the listed D gene, TRBD1, was not tested against the DNA. TRBV7-5 is a pseudogene segment. The CDR3 covers 14 residues. CDR3 sequence: CARSLITGQETQYF. Here the CDR3 DNA reads TGTGCCAGAAGCTTAATTACAGGACAAGAGACCCAGTACTTC.

The rearrangement uses TRBV27 and TRBJ2-7; TRBD2 matches at 14 bases. The trim removed 4 bases at V and 3 bases at J, leaving 5 bases unmatched. The CDR3 spans 16 residues. Germline V gene lookup returns CDR1 MNHEY and CDR2 SMNVEV (reference sequence). Here the CDR3 DNA reads TGTGCCAGCAGTTCGCCCGGGACTAGCGGGAGCTACGAGCAGTACTTC. It specifies CASSSPGTSGSYEQYF.

The chain employs TRBV2 and TRBJ2-1; perhaps TRBD2 as D (5 bases). Per germline, CDR1 SNHLY and CDR2 FYNNEI. Between the trimmed V and J ends, which lost 1 base and 8 bases, there was a span of 9 bases. This CDR3 region has 13 residues. The CDR3 region has the DNA TGTGCCAGCAGTGAAGGGACTCGCGATGAGCAGTTCTTC. Translated: CASSEGTRDEQFF.

The chain employs TRBV27 and TRBJ2-7; 11 nucleotides align to TRBD2. Germline V gene data show CDR1 as MNHEY and CDR2 as SMNVEV (reference sequence). Trimming removed 3 bases from V and 4 bases from J; junction bases left unmatched: 5. This CDR3 has 15 amino acids. The CDR3 nucleotides are TGTGCCAGCAGTTTTACTAGCGGGAGACGGTACGAGCAGTACTTC. This gives the protein CASSFTSGRRYEQYF.